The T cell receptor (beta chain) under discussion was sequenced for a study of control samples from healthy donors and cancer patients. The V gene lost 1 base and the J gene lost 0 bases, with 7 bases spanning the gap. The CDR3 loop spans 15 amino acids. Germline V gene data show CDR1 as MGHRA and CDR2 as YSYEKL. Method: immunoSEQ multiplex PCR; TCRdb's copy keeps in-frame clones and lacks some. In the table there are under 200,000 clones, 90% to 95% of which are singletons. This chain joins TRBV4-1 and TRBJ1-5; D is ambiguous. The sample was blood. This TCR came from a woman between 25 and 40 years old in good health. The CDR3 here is CASSQGYNSNQPQHF. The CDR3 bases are TGCGCCAGCAGCCAAGGGTATAATAGCAATCAGCCCCAGCATTTT.